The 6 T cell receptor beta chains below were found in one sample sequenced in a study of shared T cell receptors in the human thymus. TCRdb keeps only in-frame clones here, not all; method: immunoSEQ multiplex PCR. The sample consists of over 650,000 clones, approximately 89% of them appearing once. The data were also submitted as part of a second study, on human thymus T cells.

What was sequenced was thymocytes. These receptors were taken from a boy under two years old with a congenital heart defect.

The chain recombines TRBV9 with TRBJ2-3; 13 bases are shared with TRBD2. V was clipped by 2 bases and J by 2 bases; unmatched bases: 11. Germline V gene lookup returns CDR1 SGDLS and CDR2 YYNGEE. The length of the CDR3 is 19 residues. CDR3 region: CASSVVGLAGDPPTDTQYF. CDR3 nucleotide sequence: TGTGCCAGCAGCGTCGTCGGACTAGCGGGGGACCCCCCCACAGATACGCAGTATTTT.

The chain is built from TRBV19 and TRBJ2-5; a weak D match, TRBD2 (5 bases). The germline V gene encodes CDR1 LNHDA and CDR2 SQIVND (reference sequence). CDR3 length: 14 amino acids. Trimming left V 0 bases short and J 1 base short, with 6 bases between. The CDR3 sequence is CASSIDRGQETQYF. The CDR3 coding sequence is TGTGCCAGTAGTATAGACCGGGGCCAAGAGACCCAGTACTTC.

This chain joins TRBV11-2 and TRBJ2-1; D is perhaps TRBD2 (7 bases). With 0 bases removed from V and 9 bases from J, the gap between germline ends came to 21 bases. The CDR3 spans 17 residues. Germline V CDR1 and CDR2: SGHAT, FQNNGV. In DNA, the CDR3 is TGTGCCAGCAGCTTAGAGCTAGGCGGGGGCGCCCTGGGTGAGCAGTTCTTC. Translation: CASSLELGGGALGEQFF.

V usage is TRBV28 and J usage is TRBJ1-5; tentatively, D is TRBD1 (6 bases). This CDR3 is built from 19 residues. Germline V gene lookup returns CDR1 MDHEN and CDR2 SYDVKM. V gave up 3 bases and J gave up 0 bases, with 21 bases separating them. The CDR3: CASSFGRTSGVYSNQPQHF. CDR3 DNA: TGTGCCAGCAGTTTCGGCCGGACATCAGGGGTGTATAGCAATCAGCCCCAGCATTTT.

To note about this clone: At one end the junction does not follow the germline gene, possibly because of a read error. The DNA of the CDR3 is TGTGCCAGCAGTTTACAAATCCAAAGGGCCGGGACTAGCGGAAATGAGCAGCTCTTC. Protein product: CASSLQIQRAGTSGNEQLF. This rearrangement joins TRBV28 to TRBJ2-1; 11 bases fit TRBD2. Germline-derived CDR1 and CDR2 are MDHEN and SYDVKM. The CDR3 sequence is 19 residues long. Complete variable domain (other parts from reference TRBV28 and TRBJ2-1): DVKVTQSSRYLVKRTGEKVFLECVQDMDHENMFWYRQDPGLGLRLIYFSYDVKMKEKGDIPEGYSVSREKKERFSLILESASTNQTSMYLCASSLQIQRAGTSGNEQLFGPGTRLTVL.

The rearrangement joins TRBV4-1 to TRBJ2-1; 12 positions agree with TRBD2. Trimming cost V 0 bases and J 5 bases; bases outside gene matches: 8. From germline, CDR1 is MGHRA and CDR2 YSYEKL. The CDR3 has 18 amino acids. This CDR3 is CASSQESALAGGDNEQFF. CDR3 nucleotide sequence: TGCGCCAGCAGCCAAGAATCGGCTCTAGCGGGAGGGGACAATGAGCAGTTCTTC.